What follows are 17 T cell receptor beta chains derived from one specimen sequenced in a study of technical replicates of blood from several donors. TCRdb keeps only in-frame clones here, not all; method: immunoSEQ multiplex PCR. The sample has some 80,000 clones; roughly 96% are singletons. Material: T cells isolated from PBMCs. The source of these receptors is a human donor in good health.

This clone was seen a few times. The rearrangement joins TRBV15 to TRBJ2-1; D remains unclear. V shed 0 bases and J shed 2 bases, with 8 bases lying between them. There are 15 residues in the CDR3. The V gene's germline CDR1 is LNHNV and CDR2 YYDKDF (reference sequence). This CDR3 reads CATSREAGTYNEQFF. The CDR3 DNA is TGTGCCACCAGCAGAGAGGCAGGTACCTACAATGAGCAGTTCTTC.

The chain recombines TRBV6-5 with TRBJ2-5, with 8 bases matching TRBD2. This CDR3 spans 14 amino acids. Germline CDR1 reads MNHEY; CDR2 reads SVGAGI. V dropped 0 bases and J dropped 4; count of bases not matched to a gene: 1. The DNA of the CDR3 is TGTGCCAGCAGTTACTCGGGACTAGTAGAGACCCAGTACTTC. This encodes CASSYSGLVETQYF.

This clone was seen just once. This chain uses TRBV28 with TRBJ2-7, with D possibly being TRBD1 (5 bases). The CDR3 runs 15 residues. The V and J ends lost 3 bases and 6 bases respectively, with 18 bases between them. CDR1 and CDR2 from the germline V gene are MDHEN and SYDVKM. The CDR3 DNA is TGTGCCAGCAGTTTCCTTACCCTCAGGGTAAGCGAGCAGTACTTC. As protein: CASSFLTLRVSEQYF.

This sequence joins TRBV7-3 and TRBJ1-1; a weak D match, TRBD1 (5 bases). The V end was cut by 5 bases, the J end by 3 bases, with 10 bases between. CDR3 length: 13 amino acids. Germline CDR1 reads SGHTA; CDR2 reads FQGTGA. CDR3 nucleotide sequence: TGTGCCAGCAGCCCCAGCAGGGACACTGAAGCTTTCTTT. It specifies CASSPSRDTEAFF. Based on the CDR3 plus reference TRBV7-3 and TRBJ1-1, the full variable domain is GAGVSQTPSNKVTEKGKYVELRCDPISGHTALYWYRQSLGQGPEFLIYFQGTGAADDSGLPNDRFFAVRPEGSVSTLKIQRTERGDSAVYLCASSPSRDTEAFFGQGTRLTVV.

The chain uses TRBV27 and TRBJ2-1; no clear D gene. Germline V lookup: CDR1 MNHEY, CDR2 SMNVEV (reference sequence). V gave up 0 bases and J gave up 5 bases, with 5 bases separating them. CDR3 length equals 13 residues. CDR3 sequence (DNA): TGTGCCAGCAGTTTATCCGTTAACAATGAGCAGTTCTTC. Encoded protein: CASSLSVNNEQFF.

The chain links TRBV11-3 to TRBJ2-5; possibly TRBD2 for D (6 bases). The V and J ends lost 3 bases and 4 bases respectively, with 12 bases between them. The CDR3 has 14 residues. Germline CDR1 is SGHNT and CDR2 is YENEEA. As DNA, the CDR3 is TGTGCCAGCAGCTTCCCGACTAGTCGAGAGACCCAGTACTTC. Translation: CASSFPTSRETQYF.

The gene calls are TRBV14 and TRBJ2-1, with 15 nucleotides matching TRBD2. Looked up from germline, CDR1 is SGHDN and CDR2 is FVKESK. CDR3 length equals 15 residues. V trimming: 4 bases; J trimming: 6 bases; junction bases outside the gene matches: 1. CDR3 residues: CASSRTSGRANEQFF. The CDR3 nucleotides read TGTGCCAGCAGCCGGACTAGCGGGAGGGCCAATGAGCAGTTCTTC.

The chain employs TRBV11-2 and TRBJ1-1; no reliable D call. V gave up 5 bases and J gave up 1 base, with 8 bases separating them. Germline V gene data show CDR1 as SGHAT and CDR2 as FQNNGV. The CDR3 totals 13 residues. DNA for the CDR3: TGTGCCAGCAGCGGACTTACGAACACTGAAGCTTTCTTT. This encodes CASSGLTNTEAFF.

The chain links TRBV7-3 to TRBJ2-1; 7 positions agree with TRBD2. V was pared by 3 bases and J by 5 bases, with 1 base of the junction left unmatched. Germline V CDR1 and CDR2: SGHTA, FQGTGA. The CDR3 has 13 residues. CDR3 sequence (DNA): TGTGCCAGCAGCTTTCTAGCGGACAATGAGCAGTTCTTC. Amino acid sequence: CASSFLADNEQFF.

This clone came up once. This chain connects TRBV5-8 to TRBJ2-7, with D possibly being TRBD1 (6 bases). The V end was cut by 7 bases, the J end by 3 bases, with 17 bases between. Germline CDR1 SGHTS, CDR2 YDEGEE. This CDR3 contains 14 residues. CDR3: CASAGGRTDYEQYF. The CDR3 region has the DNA TGTGCCAGCGCAGGAGGCAGGACAGACTACGAGCAGTACTTC.

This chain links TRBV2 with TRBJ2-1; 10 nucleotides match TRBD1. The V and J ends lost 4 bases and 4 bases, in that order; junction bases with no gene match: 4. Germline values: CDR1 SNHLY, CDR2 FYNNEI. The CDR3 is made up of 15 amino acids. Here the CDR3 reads CASSVGTGAYNEQFF. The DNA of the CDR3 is TGTGCCAGCAGTGTCGGGACAGGGGCTTACAATGAGCAGTTCTTC.

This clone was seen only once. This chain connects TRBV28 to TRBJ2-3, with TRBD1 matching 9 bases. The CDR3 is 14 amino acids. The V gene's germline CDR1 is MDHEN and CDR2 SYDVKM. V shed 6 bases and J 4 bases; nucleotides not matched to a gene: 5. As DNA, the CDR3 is TGTGCCAGCAGAACAGGGGGCAGTCCAGATACGCAGTATTTT. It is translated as CASRTGGSPDTQYF. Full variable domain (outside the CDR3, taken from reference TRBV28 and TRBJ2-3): DVKVTQSSRYLVKRTGEKVFLECVQDMDHENMFWYRQDPGLGLRLIYFSYDVKMKEKGDIPEGYSVSREKKERFSLILESASTNQTSMYLCASRTGGSPDTQYFGPGTRLTVL.

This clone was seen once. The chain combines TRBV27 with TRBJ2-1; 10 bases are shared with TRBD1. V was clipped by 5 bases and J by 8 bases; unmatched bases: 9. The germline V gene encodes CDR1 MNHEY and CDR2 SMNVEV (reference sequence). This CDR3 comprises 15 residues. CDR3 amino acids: CASSRGQGVGDEQFF. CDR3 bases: TGTGCCAGCAGTCGAGGACAGGGGGTCGGCGATGAGCAGTTCTTC.

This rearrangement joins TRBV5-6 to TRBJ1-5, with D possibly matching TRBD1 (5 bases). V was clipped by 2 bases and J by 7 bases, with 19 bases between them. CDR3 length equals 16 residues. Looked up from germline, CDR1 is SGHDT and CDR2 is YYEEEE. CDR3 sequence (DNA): TGTGCCAGCAGCTTCTTTGGATTGCAGGGAGGCCAGCCCCAGCATTTT. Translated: CASSFFGLQGGQPQHF.

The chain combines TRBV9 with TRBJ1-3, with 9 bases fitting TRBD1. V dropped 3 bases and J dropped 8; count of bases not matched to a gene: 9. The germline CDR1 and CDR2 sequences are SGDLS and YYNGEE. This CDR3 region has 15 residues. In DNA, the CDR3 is TGTGCCAGCAGCGCCTCCGGGACAGGGTCGGACACCATATATTTT. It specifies CASSASGTGSDTIYF.

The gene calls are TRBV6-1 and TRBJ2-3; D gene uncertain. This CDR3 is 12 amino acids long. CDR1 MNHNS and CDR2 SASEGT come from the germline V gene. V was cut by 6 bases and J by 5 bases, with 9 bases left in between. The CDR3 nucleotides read TGTGCCAGCAGCTTACAGAGAGATACGCAGTATTTT. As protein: CASSLQRDTQYF.

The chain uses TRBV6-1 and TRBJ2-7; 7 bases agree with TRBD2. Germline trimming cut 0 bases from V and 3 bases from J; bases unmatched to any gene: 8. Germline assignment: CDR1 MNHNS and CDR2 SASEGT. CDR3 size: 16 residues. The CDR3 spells CASSEAGSGFLYEQYF. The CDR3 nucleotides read TGTGCCAGCAGTGAAGCAGGTAGCGGGTTCCTCTACGAGCAGTACTTC.